This TCR beta chain was sequenced during a study of control samples from healthy donors and cancer patients. Assay used: immunoSEQ multiplex PCR; TCRdb lists only in-frame clones, some missing. The sample holds tens of thousands of clones, roughly 90% seen once. V shed 2 bases and J shed 9 bases, with 13 bases lying between them. The germline V gene encodes CDR1 GTSNPN and CDR2 SVGIG (reference sequence). The CDR3 runs to 12 residues. This receptor was obtained from a man aged 40-55 years with colorectal cancer. Sequencing used PBMCs. V is TRBV30 and J is TRBJ1-1; D is uncertain. In DNA, the CDR3 is TGTGCCTGGAGTCCCGACTCACGCCAAGCTTTCTTT. Encoded protein: CAWSPDSRQAFF.